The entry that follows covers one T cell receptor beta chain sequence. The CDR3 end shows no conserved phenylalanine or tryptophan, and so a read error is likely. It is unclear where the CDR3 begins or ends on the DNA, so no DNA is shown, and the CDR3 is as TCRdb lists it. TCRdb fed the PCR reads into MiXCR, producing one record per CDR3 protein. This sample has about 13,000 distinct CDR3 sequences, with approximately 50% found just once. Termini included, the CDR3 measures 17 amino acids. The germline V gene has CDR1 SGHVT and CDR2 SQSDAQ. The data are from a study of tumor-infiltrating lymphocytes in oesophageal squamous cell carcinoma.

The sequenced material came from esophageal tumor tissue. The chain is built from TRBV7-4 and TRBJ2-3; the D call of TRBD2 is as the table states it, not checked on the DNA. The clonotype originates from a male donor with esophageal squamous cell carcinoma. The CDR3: CASSFSGRSYNEQFFGS.